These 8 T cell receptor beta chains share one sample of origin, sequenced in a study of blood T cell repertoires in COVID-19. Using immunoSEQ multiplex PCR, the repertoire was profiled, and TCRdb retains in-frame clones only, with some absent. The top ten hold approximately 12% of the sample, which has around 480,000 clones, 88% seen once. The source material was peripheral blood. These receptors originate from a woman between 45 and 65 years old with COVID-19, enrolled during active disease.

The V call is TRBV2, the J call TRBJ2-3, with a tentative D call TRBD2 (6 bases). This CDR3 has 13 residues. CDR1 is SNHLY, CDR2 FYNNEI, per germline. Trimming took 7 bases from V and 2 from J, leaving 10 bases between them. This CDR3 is CASKLAFTDTQYF. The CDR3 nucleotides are TGTGCCAGCAAACTAGCCTTCACAGATACGCAGTATTTT.

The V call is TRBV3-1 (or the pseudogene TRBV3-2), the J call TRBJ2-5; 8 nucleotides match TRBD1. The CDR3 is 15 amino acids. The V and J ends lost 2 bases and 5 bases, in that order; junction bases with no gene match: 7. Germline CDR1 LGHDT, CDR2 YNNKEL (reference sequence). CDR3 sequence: CASSQLGQGGETQYF. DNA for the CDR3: TGTGCCAGCAGCCAACTCGGACAGGGTGGTGAGACCCAGTACTTC.

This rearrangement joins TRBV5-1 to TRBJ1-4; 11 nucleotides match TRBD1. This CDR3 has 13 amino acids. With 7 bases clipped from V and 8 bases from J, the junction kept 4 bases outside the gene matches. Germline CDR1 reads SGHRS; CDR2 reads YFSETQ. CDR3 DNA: TGCGCCAGCTCGGGACAGGGGGGAGAAAAACTGTTTTTT. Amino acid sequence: CASSGQGGEKLFF.

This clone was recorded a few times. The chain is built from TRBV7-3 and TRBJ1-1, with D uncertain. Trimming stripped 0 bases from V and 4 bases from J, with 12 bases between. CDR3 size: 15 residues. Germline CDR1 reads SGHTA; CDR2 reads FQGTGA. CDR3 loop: CASSLTRLRGTEAFF. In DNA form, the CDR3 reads TGTGCCAGCAGCTTAACCCGGCTACGGGGCACTGAAGCTTTCTTT. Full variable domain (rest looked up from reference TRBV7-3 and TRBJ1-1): GAGVSQTPSNKVTEKGKYVELRCDPISGHTALYWYRQSLGQGPEFLIYFQGTGAADDSGLPNDRFFAVRPEGSVSTLKIQRTERGDSAVYLCASSLTRLRGTEAFFGQGTRLTVV.

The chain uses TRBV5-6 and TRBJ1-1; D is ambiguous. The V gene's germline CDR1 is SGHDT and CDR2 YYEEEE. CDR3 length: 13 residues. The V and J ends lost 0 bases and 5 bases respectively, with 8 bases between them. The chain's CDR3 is CASSLDFRTEAFF. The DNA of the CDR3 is TGTGCCAGCAGCTTGGACTTCCGAACTGAAGCTTTCTTT.

Here the CDR3 reads CASSERTGLGNNYGYTF. CDR3 DNA: TGTGCCAGCAGTGAACGGACAGGGCTGGGAAATAACTATGGCTACACCTTC. The V gene is TRBV2, the J gene TRBJ1-2; 8 bases line up with TRBD1. After removal of 2 bases from V and 1 base from J, the junction contained 9 bases not matched to a gene. Germline CDR1 reads SNHLY; CDR2 reads FYNNEI. The CDR3 covers 17 residues.

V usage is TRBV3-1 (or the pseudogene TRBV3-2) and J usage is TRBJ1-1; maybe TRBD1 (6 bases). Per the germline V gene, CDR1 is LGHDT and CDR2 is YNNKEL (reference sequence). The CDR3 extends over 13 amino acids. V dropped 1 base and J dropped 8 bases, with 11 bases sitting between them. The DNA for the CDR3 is TGTGCCAGCAGCCAAGCCAACAGGGTGGAAGCTTTCTTT. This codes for CASSQANRVEAFF.

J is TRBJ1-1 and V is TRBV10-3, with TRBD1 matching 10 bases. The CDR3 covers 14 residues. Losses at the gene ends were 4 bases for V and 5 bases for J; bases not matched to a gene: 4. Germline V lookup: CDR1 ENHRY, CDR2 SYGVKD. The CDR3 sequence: CAISGQGARTEAFF. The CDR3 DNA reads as TGTGCCATCAGTGGACAGGGGGCTAGGACTGAAGCTTTCTTT.